These T cell receptor beta chains were read from a single sample in a study of shared clonotypes between healthy human individuals. Profiling relied on immunoSEQ multiplex PCR, and the TCRdb table lists in-frame clones only, not all of them. The sample lists hundreds of thousands of clones; roughly three quarters were seen once. The sequenced material came from PBMCs. Receptors were obtained from a woman in her thirties or forties in good health. Some clones in this sample may be carry-over from other donors' samples. Each CDR3 is given with its conserved first and last residue. A D gene is named only where the DNA matches it firmly. Clone size appears in some rows only: once, few, many, or a class for an expanded clone.

J | V | D | size | DNA | CDR3
TRBJ2-1 | TRBV5-1 | TRBD2 | once | TGCGCCAGCAGCAAACCGGCCGGGACTAGCGAAGGAGGTGAGCAGTTCTTC | CASSKPAGTSEGGEQFF
TRBJ2-1 | TRBV7-8 | TRBD2 | . | TGTGCCAGCAGCTTAGTCGTGATGGTAGCGGGAGATTGGGAGCAGTTCTTC | CASSLVVMVAGDWEQFF
TRBJ2-2 | TRBV18 | . | . | TGTGCCAGCTCTCGGGGCCTTAACACCGGGGAGCTGTTTTTT | CASSRGLNTGELFF
TRBJ2-5 | TRBV18 | TRBD1 | . | TGTGCCAGCTCACCACAGCTCCCGGGACAGGGGACAGAGACCCAGTACTTC | CASSPQLPGQGTETQYF
TRBJ2-7 | TRBV6-6 | . | few | TGTGCCAGCAGTTACTCGAGTTTGCTGAACTCCTACGAGCAGTACTTC | CASSYSSLLNSYEQYF
TRBJ2-1 | TRBV15 | TRBD2 | . | TGTGCCACCAGCAGAGATGGGAGCGGGAGGGCCCGGAATGAGCAGTTCTTC | CATSRDGSGRARNEQFF
TRBJ2-7 | TRBV7-6 | . | . | TGTGCCAGCAGCCCTGCTGGCAAGAACTACGAGCAGTACTTC | CASSPAGKNYEQYF
TRBJ2-1 | TRBV20-1 | . | . | TGCAGTGCGAGGGGGGACTCTGAGCAGTTCTTC | CSARGDSEQFF
TRBJ2-7 | TRBV19 | . | many | TGTGCCAGTAGTATAGACCCGGGACCCCGATACGAGCAGTACTTC | CASSIDPGPRYEQYF
TRBJ2-2 | TRBV6-6 | TRBD2 | . | TGTGCCAGCAGGATAGCGGGGTTGACCGGGGAGCTGTTTTTT | CASRIAGLTGELFF
TRBJ2-7 | TRBV20-1 | . | . | TGCAGTGCTTCGGAAGGGACTTCACAGTACTTC | CSASEGTSQYF
TRBJ2-5 | TRBV28 | TRBD1 | . | TGTGCCAGCAGTTTGTTGGGACAGGCCAACCTCCAAGAGACCCAGTACTTC | CASSLLGQANLQETQYF
TRBJ1-3 | TRBV7-3 | . | . | TGTGCCAGCAGCTTAGGCAGTTCGGGCTCTGGAAACACCATATATTTT | CASSLGSSGSGNTIYF
TRBJ2-1 | TRBV6-4 | TRBD2 | . | TGTGCCAGCAGTGACGTTGCGGGAGACTACAATGAGCAGTTCTTC | CASSDVAGDYNEQFF
TRBJ2-1 | TRBV19 | . | few | TGTGCCAGTAGTATGGGGCTAGCTGATGAGCAGTTCTTC | CASSMGLADEQFF
TRBJ2-6 | TRBV18 | TRBD1 | . | TGTGCCAGCTCACCACCCGGGACAGGGAACTCTGGGGCCAACGTCCTGACTTTC | CASSPPGTGNSGANVLTF
TRBJ2-1 | TRBV5-6 | . | . | TGTGCCAGCAGCTTGGGTCGACAGTACAATGAGCAGTTCTTC | CASSLGRQYNEQFF
TRBJ2-7 | TRBV29-1 | TRBD1 | . | TGCAGCGTTCAGCGGACAGGGGGCGAGCAGTACTTC | CSVQRTGGEQYF
TRBJ2-3 | TRBV14 | TRBD2 | once | TGTGCCAGCAGCCAGGCTAGCGGGAGGGGTTTGGCAGATACGCAGTATTTT | CASSQASGRGLADTQYF
TRBJ2-3 | TRBV5-4 | . | . | TGTGCCAGCAGCGGGACTTTCACAGATACGCAGTATTTT | CASSGTFTDTQYF
TRBJ1-1 | TRBV7-2 | TRBD1 | . | TGTGCCAGCAGCTTAGGGCCCCCCGGGACAGGGGGCACTGAAGCTTTCTTT | CASSLGPPGTGGTEAFF
TRBJ2-1 | TRBV19 | TRBD2 | . | TGTGCCTCCTCCTCCCAAGTAGCTAGCGGGGGCGAGCAGTTCTTC | CASSSQVASGGEQFF
TRBJ1-1 | TRBV19 | . | . | TGTGCCAGTAGTATGGGGACTACCGAAGCTTTCTTT | CASSMGTTEAFF
TRBJ1-2 | TRBV28 | . | . | TGTGCCAGCAGTGAGAGACAGGTCGTTTTCGTATATGTTCGGCTGGGCTATGGCTACACCTTC | CASSERQVVFVYVRLGYGYTF
TRBJ2-7 | TRBV19 | TRBD1 | . | TGTGCCAGTAGTACGGGACAGGGGATCGACGAGCAGTACTTC | CASSTGQGIDEQYF
TRBJ1-4 | TRBV4-2 | . | . | TGTGCCAGCAGCCAAGGTGTGCAGGGCGGTGAAAAACTGTTTTTT | CASSQGVQGGEKLFF
TRBJ2-1 | TRBV15 | . | . | TGTGCCACCAGGATACTCTTACCTACTTCCTTTCGCCCGAACAATGAGCAGTTCTTC | CATRILLPTSFRPNNEQFF
TRBJ1-1 | TRBV7-9 | . | . | TGTGCCAGCAGCTCACCGACAGAGAACACTGAAGCTTTCTTT | CASSSPTENTEAFF
TRBJ2-1 | TRBV28 | . | . | TGTGCCAGCAGGAGGAGCGAGCAGTTCTTC | CASRRSEQFF
TRBJ2-1 | TRBV4-3 | . | . | TGCGCCAGCAGCCAAAGGGGGGGGAGCTCCTACAATGAGCAGTTCTTC | CASSQRGGSSYNEQFF
TRBJ1-5 | TRBV7-9 | . | few | TGTGCCAGCAATAGAGAGCATCAGCCCCAGCATTTT | CASNREHQPQHF
TRBJ2-1 | TRBV5-1 | . | . | TGCGCCAGCAGCTCGGACCGAGGGATGGAGCAGTTCTTC | CASSSDRGMEQFF
TRBJ2-2 | TRBV28 | . | . | TGTGCCAGCAGACCCGGACTTGTCGCGAACACCGGGGAGCTGTTTTTT | CASRPGLVANTGELFF
TRBJ2-5 | TRBV6-1 | . | . | TGTGCCAGCAGTGGGATCCCAGGGAACCAAGAGACCCAGTACTTC | CASSGIPGNQETQYF
TRBJ2-3 | TRBV29-1 | TRBD2 | . | TGCAGCGTTGAAGATACGGGTAGCGGGAGGGCCCCGGATACGCAGTATTTT | CSVEDTGSGRAPDTQYF
TRBJ2-7 | TRBV30 | . | . | TGTGCCTGGAGTAATACCCCTAAGCAGTACTTC | CAWSNTPKQYF
TRBJ1-6 | TRBV5-6 | . | . | TGTGCCAGCAGCCCTGCCCGGGTGTATAATTCACCCCTCCACTTT | CASSPARVYNSPLHF
TRBJ2-7 | TRBV7-9 | . | . | TGTGCCAGCAGCTTAGTTCGGGGAAGCTCCTACGAGCAGTACTTC | CASSLVRGSSYEQYF
TRBJ2-7 | TRBV28 | . | . | TGTGCCAGCACCCCAAATCTGGGCGTTGGGAACGAGCAGTACTTC | CASTPNLGVGNEQYF
TRBJ1-1 | TRBV7-2 | . | . | TGTGCCAGCAGCCCGCAAAGCATCTCAGGGAACACTGAAGCTTTCTTT | CASSPQSISGNTEAFF
TRBJ2-3 | TRBV5-1 | . | . | TGCGCCAGCAGCTTGGAGGGGCGCCCGAGCACAGATACGCAGTATTTT | CASSLEGRPSTDTQYF
TRBJ2-3 | TRBV18 | TRBD2 | . | TGTGCCAGCTCACCAGGCGGGGGTGACGATACGCAGTATTTT | CASSPGGGDDTQYF